The 29 T cell receptor beta chains in this list originate from one sample, sequenced in a study of Tregs in tolerant kidney transplant recipients. Data came from immunoSEQ multiplex PCR; TCRdb stores just in-frame clones and leaves some out. In the table there are about 94,000 clones, 80% to 95% of which are singletons. The material sequenced was CD4+ T cells from blood, taken before the transplant. These receptors all come from a human donor who received a combined kidney and bone marrow transplant.

The rearrangement links TRBV7-9 to TRBJ1-1; 7 positions agree with TRBD1. Unmatched junction bases numbered 6, after V lost 4 bases and J lost 1 base. The CDR3 covers 15 residues. Germline V gene data show CDR1 as SEHNR and CDR2 as FQNEAQ (reference sequence). CDR3 sequence reads: CASSSGQVGNTEAFF. CDR3 bases: TGTGCCAGCAGCTCAGGACAGGTTGGGAACACTGAAGCTTTCTTT.

The genes are TRBV2 and TRBJ1-1, with a tentative D call TRBD1 (5 bases). Trimming removed 5 bases from V and 11 bases from J, with 18 bases in between. The CDR3 spans 13 residues. CDR1 and CDR2 (germline): SNHLY, FYNNEI. CDR3 residues: CASSLGQGGGAFF. DNA for the CDR3: TGTGCCAGCAGTTTAGGCCAAGGCGGGGGGGCTTTCTTT.

J is TRBJ2-1 and V is TRBV18; tentatively, D is TRBD2 (5 bases). The CDR3 loop spans 15 amino acids. Between the trimmed V and J ends, which lost 5 bases and 3 bases, there was a span of 14 bases. Germline loops: CDR1 KGHSH, CDR2 LQKENI. CDR3 nucleotides: TGTGCCAGCTCAGACTCCCCGGGAAACTACAATGAGCAGTTCTTC. This sequence encodes CASSDSPGNYNEQFF.

The rearrangement links TRBV7-7 to TRBJ1-1; D is ambiguous. Trimming pared 2 bases from V and 2 bases from J, leaving 6 bases between. The CDR3 runs to 13 residues. Germline values: CDR1 SSHAT, CDR2 FNYEAQ (reference sequence). CDR3 residues: CASSLNRNTEAFF. The CDR3 coding sequence is TGTGCCAGCAGCTTAAACAGAAACACTGAAGCTTTCTTT. The full variable domain, in which reference TRBV7-7 and TRBJ1-1 provide the parts outside the CDR3, is GAGVSQSPRYKVTKRGQDVTLRCDPISSHATLYWYQQALGQGPEFLTYFNYEAQPDKSGLPSDRFSAERPEGSISTLTIQRTEQRDSAMYRCASSLNRNTEAFFGQGTRLTVV.

This clone was detected once. This chain connects TRBV7-9 to TRBJ1-2; D unresolved. This CDR3 comprises 12 residues. In germline, CDR1 is SEHNR, CDR2 FQNEAQ (reference sequence). Trimming took 2 bases from V and 5 from J, leaving 6 bases between them. CDR3 DNA: TGTGCCAGCAGCTTACCCCTTTATGGCTACACCTTC. This gives the protein CASSLPLYGYTF.

J is TRBJ2-7 and V is TRBV5-1; maybe TRBD2 (6 bases). Germline CDR1 is SGHRS and CDR2 is YFSETQ. The CDR3 sequence is 14 residues long. V lost 0 bases and J lost 5, with 12 bases in between. CDR3 amino acids: CASSLVLASDEQYF. CDR3 bases: TGCGCCAGCAGCTTGGTTCTAGCGTCAGACGAGCAGTACTTC.

This clone was observed once. CDR3 coding DNA: TGTGCCAGTAGACCAACAGGGGCCGACACCGGGGAGCTGTTTTTT. Its translation: CASRPTGADTGELFF. The chain couples TRBV19 to TRBJ2-2; 7 bases match TRBD1. The length of the CDR3 is 15 residues. CDR1 and CDR2 (germline): LNHDA, SQIVND (reference sequence). The J segment lost 3 bases and the V segment lost 6 bases, leaving 7 bases of the junction unmatched. The variable domain in full, completed from reference TRBV19 and TRBJ2-2, reads DGGITQSPKYLFRKEGQNVTLSCEQNLNHDAMYWYRQDPGQGLRLIYYSQIVNDFQKGDIAEGYSVSREKKESFPLTVTSAQKNPTAFYLCASRPTGADTGELFFGEGSRLTVL.

CDR3 coding DNA: TGCGCCACCTCGGGACAGGGGGCTGATACGCAGTATTTT. This sequence encodes CATSGQGADTQYF. This chain connects TRBV5-1 to TRBJ2-3, with 12 nucleotides matching TRBD1. In germline, CDR1 is SGHRS, CDR2 YFSETQ. The V segment lost 9 bases and the J segment 6 bases; nucleotides outside the gene matches: 5. This CDR3 has 13 residues.

This chain connects TRBV18 to TRBJ2-1; D may be TRBD1 (5 bases). Germline lookup yields CDR1 KGHSH and CDR2 LQKENI. This CDR3 spans 17 amino acids. Trimming stripped 5 bases from V and 6 bases from J, with 23 bases between. This CDR3 is CASSYRHRSSVPNEQFF. The DNA for the CDR3 is TGTGCCAGCTCATACAGGCATAGGAGTTCAGTCCCCAATGAGCAGTTCTTC.

For the CDR3, the DNA is TGTGCCAGCAGTCCTCTAGCGGGAGCCCACAATGAGCAGTTCTTC. This gives the protein CASSPLAGAHNEQFF. The J gene is TRBJ2-1, the V gene TRBV7-7; 10 positions agree with TRBD2. This CDR3 comprises 15 residues. The trim removed 6 bases at V and 5 bases at J, leaving 7 bases unmatched. The germline V gene has CDR1 SSHAT and CDR2 FNYEAQ (reference sequence).

V gene TRBV18 combines with J gene TRBJ2-1; D is unresolved. Germline values: CDR1 KGHSH, CDR2 LQKENI. V was shortened by 2 bases and J by 7 bases, with 15 bases between the two germline ends. This CDR3 is built from 15 residues. The CDR3 DNA reads as TGTGCCAGCTCACCATTAGTATTTAGTCCGAATGAGCAGTTCTTC. It translates to CASSPLVFSPNEQFF.

J is TRBJ2-3 and V is TRBV27; 12 positions match TRBD2. Germline V gives CDR1 MNHEY, CDR2 SMNVEV (reference sequence). Trimming took 2 bases from V and 6 from J; bases not matched to a gene: 0. This CDR3 contains 14 residues. The CDR3 DNA follows: TGTGCCAGCAGTTTAGGGACTAGCGGGGATACGCAGTATTTT. Amino acids: CASSLGTSGDTQYF.

The chain carries TRBV2 and TRBJ2-2; D is perhaps TRBD2 (7 bases). CDR1 and CDR2 from the germline V gene are SNHLY and FYNNEI. Trimming removed 4 bases at V and 6 bases at J, with 18 bases between. The CDR3 runs 16 residues. The CDR3 DNA sequence: TGTGCCAGCAGTGCCTTTAGGGGGAGGGTCCCCGGGGAGCTGTTTTTT. It yields the protein CASSAFRGRVPGELFF. Variable domain in full (rest from reference TRBV2 and TRBJ2-2): EPEVTQTPSHQVTQMGQEVILRCVPISNHLYFYWYRQILGQKVEFLVSFYNNEISEKSEIFDDQFSVERPDGSNFTLKIRSTKLEDSAMYFCASSAFRGRVPGELFFGEGSRLTVL.

Of note for this clone: Sequence at one end of the junction differs from germline and may be a read error. Other DNA sequences in this specimen translate into the identical CDR3. V is TRBV30 and J is TRBJ1-6; D gene unclear. Germline lookup yields CDR1 GTSNPN and CDR2 SVGIG (reference sequence). The CDR3 contains 14 residues. CDR3 in amino acids: CAWSLSSYNSPLHF. The CDR3 DNA follows: TGTGCCTGGAGCCTGAGCTCCTATAATTCCCCCCTCCACTTT.

The chain links TRBV6-5 to TRBJ1-2, with D possibly matching TRBD1 (6 bases). V lost 6 bases, J lost 3 bases, and 11 bases lay in between. This CDR3 is built from 13 residues. Germline lookup yields CDR1 MNHEY and CDR2 SVGAGI. In DNA form, the CDR3 reads TGTGCCAGCAGCAAGGGGGGGGACTATGGCTACACCTTC. This translates into CASSKGGDYGYTF.

V is TRBV7-2 and J is TRBJ1-2; the D is unclear. The CDR3 covers 12 residues. CDR1 is SGHTA and CDR2 is FQGNSA in the germline V gene. V was cut by 3 bases and J by 8 bases, with 10 bases left in between. The CDR3 nucleotides read TGTGCCAGCAGCTTCGGAGTCCCGGGCTACACCTTC. As protein: CASSFGVPGYTF.

The rearrangement links TRBV5-1 to TRBJ2-3, with 12 bases lining up with TRBD2. Trimming cost V 2 bases and J 4 bases; bases outside gene matches: 5. Looked up from germline, CDR1 is SGHRS and CDR2 is YFSETQ. This CDR3 region has 16 residues. The CDR3 sequence: CASSFGLAGIPDTQYF. DNA for the CDR3: TGCGCCAGCAGCTTCGGACTAGCGGGGATCCCAGATACGCAGTATTTT.

This clone was seen once. V usage is TRBV4-1 and J usage is TRBJ2-3, with D perhaps TRBD2 (5 bases). This CDR3 has 16 amino acids. The V and J ends lost 1 base and 0 bases respectively, with 11 bases between them. Germline V lookup: CDR1 MGHRA, CDR2 YSYEKL. In DNA form, the CDR3 reads TGCGCCAGCAGCCAAGTTGGCAGCGGTAGCACAGATACGCAGTATTTT. Translation: CASSQVGSGSTDTQYF.

The rearrangement links TRBV7-9 to TRBJ1-1; D is ambiguous. CDR1 is SEHNR and CDR2 is FQNEAQ in the germline V gene (reference sequence). V dropped 1 base and J dropped 11 bases, with 8 bases sitting between them. This CDR3 spans 11 amino acids. The CDR3 DNA reads TGTGCCAGCAGCTTAGTTACCGCGGCTTTCTTT. It encodes CASSLVTAAFF.

The genes are TRBV7-2 and TRBJ2-7; TRBD1 is a possible D gene (6 bases). Germline CDR1 and CDR2: SGHTA and FQGNSA. This CDR3 has 15 residues. V lost 1 base to trimming and J lost 4 bases, with 14 bases between them. The CDR3 protein is CASSLGPAGEYEQYF. CDR3 bases: TGTGCCAGCAGCTTAGGGCCAGCAGGGGAGTACGAGCAGTACTTC.

The chain has TRBV19 and TRBJ2-1, with 7 bases identical to TRBD1. The CDR3 covers 14 residues. Germline V gene data show CDR1 as LNHDA and CDR2 as SQIVND (reference sequence). V lost 3 bases and J lost 3; bases outside the gene matches: 2. CDR3 DNA: TGTGCCAGTAGTATCGGGACAGTCTACAATGAGCAGTTCTTC. This translates into CASSIGTVYNEQFF.

The gene calls are TRBV28 and TRBJ1-2, with 7 bases fitting TRBD1. This CDR3 contains 12 residues. V shed 5 bases, J shed 4 bases, and the junction held 1 base outside the gene matches. Germline lookup yields CDR1 MDHEN and CDR2 SYDVKM. The CDR3 loop is CASSRQGYGYTF. The CDR3 DNA reads as TGTGCCAGCAGTCGACAGGGCTATGGCTACACCTTC.

The V and J genes are TRBV7-9 and TRBJ2-3; 12 nucleotides agree with TRBD2. In germline, CDR1 is SEHNR, CDR2 FQNEAQ (reference sequence). V lost 6 bases and J lost 6; bases outside the gene matches: 7. The CDR3 is 15 amino acids. CDR3 bases: TGTGCCAGCAGTAGACTAGCGGGGGACTTGGATACGCAGTATTTT. Its translation: CASSRLAGDLDTQYF.

This chain uses TRBV5-4 with TRBJ1-4, with D hard to call. V was clipped by 4 bases and J by 2 bases, with 15 bases between them. The CDR3 is 16 amino acids. Per the germline V gene, CDR1 is SGHNT and CDR2 is YYREEE (reference sequence). The CDR3, as DNA: TGTGCCAGCAGCCTGAACGGCGACGGGACTAATGAAAAACTGTTTTTT. The encoded protein is CASSLNGDGTNEKLFF.

This chain connects TRBV28 to TRBJ1-2, with D hard to call. Germline lookup yields CDR1 MDHEN and CDR2 SYDVKM. The CDR3 is 13 amino acids. The germline V and J ends were trimmed by 3 bases and 6 bases, with 11 bases remaining between them. CDR3: CASSFGIQNGYTF. The CDR3 nucleotides read TGTGCCAGCAGTTTCGGGATACAAAATGGCTACACCTTC.

V is TRBV5-4 and J is TRBJ2-2, with a tentative D call TRBD2 (6 bases). Germline V gene sequence: CDR1 SGHNT, CDR2 YYREEE (reference sequence). The CDR3 is 15 residues long. With 7 bases removed from V and 8 bases from J, the gap between germline ends came to 21 bases. The CDR3 here is CASSSRAGRRGELFF. In nucleotides, the CDR3 is TGTGCCAGCTCAAGTCGGGCAGGGAGGAGGGGGGAGCTGTTTTTT. The full variable domain, completed using reference TRBV5-4 and TRBJ2-2, is ETGVTQSPTHLIKTRGQQVTLRCSSQSGHNTVSWYQQALGQGPQFIFQYYREEENGRGNFPPRFSGLQFPNYSSELNVNALELDDSALYLCASSSRAGRRGELFFGEGSRLTVL.

This chain joins TRBV4-1 and TRBJ2-1; 7 nucleotides align to TRBD2. The CDR3 runs to 15 residues. V was clipped by 1 base and J by 8 bases; unmatched bases: 8. CDR1 and CDR2 from the germline V gene are MGHRA and YSYEKL. The DNA of the CDR3 is TGCGCCAGCAGCCAAGCACTAGCGAGTTTTGATGAGCAGTTCTTC. It encodes CASSQALASFDEQFF.

The CDR3: CASSPFSGNTIYF. DNA of the CDR3: TGTGCCAGCAGTCCATTCTCTGGAAACACCATATATTTT. The chain joins TRBV6-1 to TRBJ1-3; D unclear. The V and J ends lost 5 bases and 0 bases respectively, with 5 bases between them. This CDR3 is built from 13 residues. Germline V lookup: CDR1 MNHNS, CDR2 SASEGT.

The chain combines TRBV7-2 with TRBJ1-2, with D perhaps TRBD1 (5 bases). Trimming took 3 bases from V and 3 from J, leaving 8 bases between them. Germline V gene lookup returns CDR1 SGHTA and CDR2 FQGNSA. This CDR3 comprises 13 residues. The CDR3 sequence is CASSLDKDYGYTF. CDR3 bases: TGTGCCAGCAGCTTGGACAAGGACTATGGCTACACCTTC.